Listed below are T cell receptor beta chains from one sample, sequenced in a study of cytomegalovirus exposure and HLA in healthy donors. The assay was immunoSEQ multiplex PCR, and TCRdb's table has in-frame clones only and misses some. This table has tens of thousands of clones, more than 65% appearing once. The material sequenced was PBMCs. The origin of the receptors is a woman aged 40-49 years in good health and CMV-seropositive. CDR3s include the opening cysteine and the closing phenylalanine or tryptophan. The D gene is left open where the match is weak. Not all rows give a size; the values are once, few, many and, for expanded clones, a class.

v_call	d_call	clone_size	j_call	cdr3_aa	cdr3_nt
TRBV5-1	TRBD1	once	TRBJ2-2	CASSLGDRGPQTGELFF	TGCGCCAGCAGCTTGGGGGACAGAGGTCCCCAAACCGGGGAGCTGTTTTTT
TRBV4-1	-	few	TRBJ2-3	CASSQDATGGWDTQYF	TGCGCCAGCAGCCAAGATGCAACTGGAGGGTGGGATACGCAGTATTTT
TRBV6-6	-	-	TRBJ1-1	CASSGYRENTEAFF	TGTGCCAGCAGTGGTTACAGGGAGAACACTGAAGCTTTCTTT
TRBV25-1	-	-	TRBJ2-7	CASGGFSYEQYF	TGTGCCAGCGGCGGATTCTCCTACGAGCAGTACTTC
TRBV27	-	few	TRBJ1-1	CASSRGLLNTEAFF	TGTGCCAGCAGCAGGGGTTTGTTGAACACTGAAGCTTTCTTT
TRBV28	-	-	TRBJ1-2	CASSLGGYGYTF	TGTGCCAGCAGTTTGGGGGGCTATGGCTACACCTTC
TRBV19	-	-	TRBJ2-7	CASREGPISSYEQYF	TGTGCCAGCCGTGAGGGCCCGATTAGCTCCTACGAGCAGTACTTC
TRBV5-1	-	-	TRBJ2-1	CASSLDRENNEQFF	TGCGCCAGCAGCTTGGACAGGGAAAACAATGAGCAGTTCTTC
TRBV14	TRBD2	-	TRBJ2-1	CASSQETPLGGSDEQFF	TGTGCCAGCAGCCAAGAAACCCCCTTGGGCGGGAGTGATGAGCAGTTCTTC
TRBV10-2	-	-	TRBJ1-5	CASSSQGGQPQHF	TGCGCCAGCAGTTCGCAGGGCGGTCAGCCCCAGCATTTT
TRBV2	-	-	TRBJ1-1	CASKRGGRDTEAFF	TGTGCCAGCAAGCGGGGCGGTAGGGACACTGAAGCTTTCTTT
TRBV29-1	TRBD1	few	TRBJ1-2	CSGQQGSGYTF	TGCAGCGGGCAACAGGGGAGTGGCTACACCTTC
TRBV4-2	TRBD1	-	TRBJ2-7	CASSQDEGRDRGGYEQYF	TGTGCCAGCAGCCAAGATGAGGGTCGGGACAGGGGGGGCTACGAGCAGTACTTC
TRBV5-5	TRBD1	-	TRBJ1-2	CASSATGNYGYTF	TGTGCCAGCAGCGCGACAGGGAACTATGGCTACACCTTC
TRBV2	TRBD1	few	TRBJ1-5	CASKQGSHSNQPQHF	TGTGCCAGCAAACAGGGGTCCCATAGCAATCAGCCCCAGCATTTT